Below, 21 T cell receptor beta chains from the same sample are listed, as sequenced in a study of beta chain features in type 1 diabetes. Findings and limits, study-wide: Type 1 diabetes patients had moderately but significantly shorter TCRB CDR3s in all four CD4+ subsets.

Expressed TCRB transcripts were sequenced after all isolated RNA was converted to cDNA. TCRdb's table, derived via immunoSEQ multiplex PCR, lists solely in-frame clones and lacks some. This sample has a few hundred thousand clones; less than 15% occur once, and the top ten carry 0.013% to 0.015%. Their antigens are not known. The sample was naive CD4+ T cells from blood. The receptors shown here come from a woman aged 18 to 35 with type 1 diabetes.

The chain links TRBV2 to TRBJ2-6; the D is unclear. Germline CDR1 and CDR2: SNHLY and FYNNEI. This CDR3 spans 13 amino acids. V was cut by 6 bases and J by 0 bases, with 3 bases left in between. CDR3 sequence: CASRRSGANVLTF. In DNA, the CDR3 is TGTGCCAGCAGGCGCTCTGGGGCCAACGTCCTGACTTTC.

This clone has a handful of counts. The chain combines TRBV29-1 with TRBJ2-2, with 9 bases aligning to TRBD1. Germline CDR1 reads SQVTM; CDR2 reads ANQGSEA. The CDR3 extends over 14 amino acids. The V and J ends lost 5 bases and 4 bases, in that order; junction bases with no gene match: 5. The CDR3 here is CSVSRTGVTGELFF. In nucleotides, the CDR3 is TGCAGCGTTTCCAGGACAGGGGTCACCGGGGAGCTGTTTTTT.

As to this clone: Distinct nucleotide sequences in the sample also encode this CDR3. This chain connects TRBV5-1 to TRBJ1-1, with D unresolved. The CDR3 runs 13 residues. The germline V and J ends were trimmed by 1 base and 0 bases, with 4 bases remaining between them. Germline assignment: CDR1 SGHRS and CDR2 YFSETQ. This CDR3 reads CASSLSLNTEAFF. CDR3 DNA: TGCGCCAGCAGCTTGTCATTGAACACTGAAGCTTTCTTT.

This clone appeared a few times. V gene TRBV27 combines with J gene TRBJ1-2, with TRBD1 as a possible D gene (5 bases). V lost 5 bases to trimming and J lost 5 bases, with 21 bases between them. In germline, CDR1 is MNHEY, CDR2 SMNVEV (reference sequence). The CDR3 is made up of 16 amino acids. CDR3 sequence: CASSPQGLRQLYGYTF. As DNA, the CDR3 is TGTGCCAGCAGTCCACAAGGGCTGCGACAGTTATATGGCTACACCTTC.

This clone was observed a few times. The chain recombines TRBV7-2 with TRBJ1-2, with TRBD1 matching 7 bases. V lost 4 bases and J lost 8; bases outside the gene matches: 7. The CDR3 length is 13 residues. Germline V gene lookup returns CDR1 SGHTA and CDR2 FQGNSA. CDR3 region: CASSSDRVGGYTF. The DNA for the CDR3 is TGTGCCAGCAGCTCAGACAGGGTAGGAGGCTACACCTTC.

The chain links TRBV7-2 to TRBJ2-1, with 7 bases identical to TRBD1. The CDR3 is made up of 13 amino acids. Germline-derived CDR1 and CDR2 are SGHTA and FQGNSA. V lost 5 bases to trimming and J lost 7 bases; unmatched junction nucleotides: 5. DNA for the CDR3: TGTGCCAGCAGCACTCGACAGGGTAATGAGCAGTTCTTC. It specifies CASSTRQGNEQFF.

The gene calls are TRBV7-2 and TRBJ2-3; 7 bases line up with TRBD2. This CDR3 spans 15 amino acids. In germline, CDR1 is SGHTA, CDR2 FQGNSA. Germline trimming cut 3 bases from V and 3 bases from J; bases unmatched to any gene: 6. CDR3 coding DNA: TGTGCCAGCAGCTTCCGGGGGGAGAGTACAGATACGCAGTATTTT. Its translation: CASSFRGESTDTQYF.

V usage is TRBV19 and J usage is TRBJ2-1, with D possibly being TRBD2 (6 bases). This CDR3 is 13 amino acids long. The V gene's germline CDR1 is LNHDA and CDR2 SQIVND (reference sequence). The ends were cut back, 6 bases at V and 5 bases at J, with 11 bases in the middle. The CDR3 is CASRGLGDNEQFF. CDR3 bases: TGTGCCAGTAGGGGACTGGGGGACAATGAGCAGTTCTTC.

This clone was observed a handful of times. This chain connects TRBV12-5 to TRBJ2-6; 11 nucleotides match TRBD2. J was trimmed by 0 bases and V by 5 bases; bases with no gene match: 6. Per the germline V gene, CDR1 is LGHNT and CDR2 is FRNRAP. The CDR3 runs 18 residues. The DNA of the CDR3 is TGTGCTAGTGGTGTCCCAGGGACTAGCGGCTCTGGGGCCAACGTCCTGACTTTC. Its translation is CASGVPGTSGSGANVLTF.

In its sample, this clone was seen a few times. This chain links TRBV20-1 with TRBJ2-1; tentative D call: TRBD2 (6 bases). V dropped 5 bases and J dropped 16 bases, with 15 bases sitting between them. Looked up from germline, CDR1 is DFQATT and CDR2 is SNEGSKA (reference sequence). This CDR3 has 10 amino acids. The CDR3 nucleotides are TGCAGTGCTGGCGGGACCCCTCACTTCTTC. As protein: CSAGGTPHFF.

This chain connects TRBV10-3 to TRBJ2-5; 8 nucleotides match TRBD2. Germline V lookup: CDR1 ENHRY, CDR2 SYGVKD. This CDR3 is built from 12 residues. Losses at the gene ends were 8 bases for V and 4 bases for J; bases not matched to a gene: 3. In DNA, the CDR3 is TGTGCCATCCGGGGGGGCGGAGAGACCCAGTACTTC. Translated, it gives CAIRGGGETQYF.

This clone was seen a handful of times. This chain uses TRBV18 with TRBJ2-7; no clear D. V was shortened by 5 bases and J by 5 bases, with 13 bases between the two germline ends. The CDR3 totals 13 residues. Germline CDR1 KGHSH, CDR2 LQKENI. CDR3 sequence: CASSSPPGDEQYF. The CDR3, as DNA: TGTGCCAGCTCATCGCCACCGGGTGACGAGCAGTACTTC.

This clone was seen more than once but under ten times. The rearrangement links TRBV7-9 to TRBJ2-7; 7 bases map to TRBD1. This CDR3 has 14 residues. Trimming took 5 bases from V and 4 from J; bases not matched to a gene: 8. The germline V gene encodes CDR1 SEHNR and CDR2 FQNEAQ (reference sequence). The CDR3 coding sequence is TGTGCCAGCAGCCCAGGGGGACAGAATTACGAGCAGTACGTC. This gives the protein CASSPGGQNYEQYV.

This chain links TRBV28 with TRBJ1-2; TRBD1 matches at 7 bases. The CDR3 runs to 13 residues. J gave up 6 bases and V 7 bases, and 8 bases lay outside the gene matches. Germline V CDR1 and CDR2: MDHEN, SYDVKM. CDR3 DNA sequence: TGTGCCAGCACGAGGTTCGACAGGGATGGCTACACCTTC. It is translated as CASTRFDRDGYTF.

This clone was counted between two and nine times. The CDR3 spells CASSTGQDRQRQYF. The CDR3 DNA reads TGCGCCAGCAGCACGGGACAGGACCGTCAAAGGCAGTACTTC. The chain carries TRBV5-1 and TRBJ2-5; 8 nucleotides agree with TRBD1. Germline V lookup: CDR1 SGHRS, CDR2 YFSETQ. CDR3 length: 14 amino acids. Losses at the gene ends were 4 bases for V and 11 bases for J; bases not matched to a gene: 13.

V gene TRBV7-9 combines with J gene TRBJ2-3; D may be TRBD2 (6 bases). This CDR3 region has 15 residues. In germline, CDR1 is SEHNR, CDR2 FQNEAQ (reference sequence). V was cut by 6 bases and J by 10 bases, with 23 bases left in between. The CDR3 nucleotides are TGTGCCAGCAGACCGGAGGGGTCCGGGACTCCGCCGCAGTATTTT. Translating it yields CASRPEGSGTPPQYF.

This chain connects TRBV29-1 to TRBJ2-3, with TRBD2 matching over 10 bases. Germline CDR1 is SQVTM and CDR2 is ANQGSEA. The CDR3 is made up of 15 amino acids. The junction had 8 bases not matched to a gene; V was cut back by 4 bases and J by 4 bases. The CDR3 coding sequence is TGCAGCGTTGTACTAGCGGGGAGGGTAGCAGATACGCAGTATTTT. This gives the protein CSVVLAGRVADTQYF.

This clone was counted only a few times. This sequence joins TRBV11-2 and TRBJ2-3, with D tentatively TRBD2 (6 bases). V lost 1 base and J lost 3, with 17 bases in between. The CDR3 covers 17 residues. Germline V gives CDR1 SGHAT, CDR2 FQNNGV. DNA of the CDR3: TGTGCCAGCAGCTTAGGCCCGGGACTTGGGAAGACAGATACGCAGTATTTT. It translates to CASSLGPGLGKTDTQYF. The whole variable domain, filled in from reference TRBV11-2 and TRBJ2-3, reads EAGVAQSPRYKIIEKRQSVAFWCNPISGHATLYWYQQILGQGPKLLIQFQNNGVVDDSQLPKDRFSAERLKGVDSTLKIQPAKLEDSAVYLCASSLGPGLGKTDTQYFGPGTRLTVL.

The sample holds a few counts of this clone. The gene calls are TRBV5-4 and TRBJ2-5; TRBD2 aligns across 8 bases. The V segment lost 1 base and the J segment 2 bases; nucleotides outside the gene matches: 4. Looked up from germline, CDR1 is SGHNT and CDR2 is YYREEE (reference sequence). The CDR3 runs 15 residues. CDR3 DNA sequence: TGTGCCAGCAGCTTGATGGGACTAGATCAAGAGACCCAGTACTTC. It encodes CASSLMGLDQETQYF.

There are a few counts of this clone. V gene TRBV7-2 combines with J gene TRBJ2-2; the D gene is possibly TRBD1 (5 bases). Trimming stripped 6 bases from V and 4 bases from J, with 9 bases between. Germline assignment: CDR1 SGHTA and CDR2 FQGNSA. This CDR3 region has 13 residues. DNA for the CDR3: TGTGCCAGCAGTCTCCAGGGCACCGGGGAGCTGTTTTTT. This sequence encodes CASSLQGTGELFF.

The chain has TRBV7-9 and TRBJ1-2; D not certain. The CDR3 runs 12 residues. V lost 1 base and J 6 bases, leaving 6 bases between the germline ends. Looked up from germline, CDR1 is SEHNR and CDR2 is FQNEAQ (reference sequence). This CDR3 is CASSLDSHGYTF. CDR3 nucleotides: TGTGCCAGCAGCTTAGACAGCCATGGCTACACCTTC.